Below, 4 T cell receptor beta chains from the same sample are listed, as sequenced in a study of identifying expanded T cells in peripheral blood. The protocol was immunoSEQ multiplex PCR, while the TCRdb copy is restricted to in-frame clones and leaves out a portion. The table includes under 150,000 clones, 75% to 90% detected once. Input material: blood. All receptors come from a person between 18 and 75 years old in good health.

The V call is TRBV6-6, the J call TRBJ1-2, with 7 bases aligning to TRBD1. CDR3 length equals 16 residues. V shed 7 bases and J 1 base; nucleotides not matched to a gene: 12. Germline V gene data show CDR1 as MNHNY and CDR2 as SVGAGI (reference sequence). The CDR3 loop is CASIGQGGRGNYGYTF. CDR3 nucleotide sequence: TGTGCCAGCATTGGACAAGGGGGCAGGGGTAACTATGGCTACACCTTC.

This rearrangement joins TRBV5-1 to TRBJ2-2; D unresolved. CDR3 size: 15 residues. The germline gives CDR1 SGHRS, CDR2 YFSETQ. V was pared by 1 base and J by 5 bases, with 12 bases between. CDR3 sequence (DNA): TGCGCCAGCAGCTTGACACCCACTCGGACCGGGGAGCTGTTTTTT. Protein product: CASSLTPTRTGELFF.

This clone occurred a few times. The chain uses TRBV9 and TRBJ1-5; unclear D gene. Trimming shortened V by 0 bases and J by 6 bases, and 13 bases separated the two germline ends. Germline CDR1 SGDLS, CDR2 YYNGEE. The CDR3 spans 15 residues. CDR3 sequence reads: CASSVEGWVGQPQHF. The CDR3 region has the DNA TGTGCCAGCAGCGTAGAGGGATGGGTCGGTCAGCCCCAGCATTTT.

This clone was seen only once. The J gene is TRBJ2-3, the V gene TRBV7-2, with D possibly being TRBD1 or TRBD2 (5 bases each). The CDR3 has 16 residues. Germline V gene sequence: CDR1 SGHTA, CDR2 FQGNSA. V was pared by 1 base and J by 2 bases, with 13 bases between. CDR3 sequence reads: CASSLDGGKATDTQYF. The CDR3 DNA sequence: TGTGCCAGCAGCTTAGATGGGGGAAAAGCCACAGATACGCAGTATTTT.